This TCR beta chain came from a study of T cell repertoires in cytomegalovirus infection. Germline values: CDR1 MNHEY, CDR2 SMNVEV (reference sequence). The CDR3 runs 12 residues. V was shortened by 5 bases and J by 6 bases, with 11 bases between the two germline ends. TCRdb ran MiXCR on the reads and lists one entry per CDR3 protein. The repertoire holds 300,000 to 400,000 distinct CDR3 sequences, under 35% seen once, with about 19% in the top ten. Details on this clonotype: The antigen remains unidentified.

This sequence originates from a human donor in good health (CMV status not recorded). Some clones in this sample may be carry-over from other donors' samples. This rearrangement joins TRBV27 to TRBJ2-7; D unclear. The sample here was cultured PBMCs, taken from culture after CMV antigen stimulation. CDR3 in amino acids: CASSPGSLEQYF. In DNA, the CDR3 is TGTGCCAGCAGTCCTGGTAGTCTCGAGCAGTACTTC.